This T cell receptor beta chain was identified during a study of CD8+ T cells in alopecia areata. The J segment lost 0 bases and the V segment lost 2 bases, leaving 6 bases of the junction unmatched. CDR3 length equals 16 residues. The germline V gene encodes CDR1 SGHAT and CDR2 FQNNGV. General study results and limits: TCR sharing was clearer in mice than between patients, perhaps partly owing to patient HLA diversity. In scalp and blood, many expanded lesional clones persisted during tofacitinib.

As regards this clone: Its antigen is undetermined.

Treatment given: oral pan-JAK inhibitor, 5-10 mg twice daily. A FACSAria was used to sort CD4+ and CD8+ T cells. These cells came from PBMCs. RNA extraction and reverse transcription yielded cDNA as sequencing template. Assay: immunoSEQ multiplex PCR; the TCRdb copy retains only in-frame clones and omits some. The table has about 120,000 clones, 50% to 55% seen once. Source: CD4+ T cells sorted from blood, taken at week 4, from a patient treated with tofacitinib. This TCR was recovered from a human donor with alopecia areata. The J gene is TRBJ2-7, the V gene TRBV11-2; TRBD2 agrees at 8 bases. CDR3 nucleotides: TGTGCCAGCAGCTTAAGTGGGCTAGCGGGCTCCTACGAGCAGTACTTC. This gives the protein CASSLSGLAGSYEQYF.